The 23 T cell receptor beta chains below all came from one sample that was sequenced in a study of blood T cells in healthy people across ages. A second PCR of roughly 7 to 11 cycles used a sample-barcoded 5' primer and a J-beta primer mix. TCRdb reprocessed the 5' RACE reads via MiXCR and lists one record per CDR3 protein. Of about 1 million distinct CDR3 sequences listed, more than 35% are singletons. The sample taken for sequencing was blood. Every receptor here comes from a woman aged 55 to 70 in good health.

This clonotype was detected ten times or more. CDR3 protein: CAIRRTGNTDTQYF. CDR3 nucleotide sequence: TGTGCCATCAGACGGACAGGCAACACAGATACGCAGTATTTT. This sequence joins TRBV10-3 and TRBJ2-3, with 7 nucleotides matching TRBD1. This CDR3 contains 14 residues. CDR1 is ENHRY and CDR2 is SYGVKD in the germline V gene. V shed 6 bases, J shed 2 bases, and the junction held 5 bases outside the gene matches.

This chain connects TRBV27 to TRBJ2-3; TRBD1 matches at 7 bases. CDR3 length: 13 amino acids. Per germline, CDR1 MNHEY and CDR2 SMNVEV (reference sequence). The ends lost 3 bases at V and 4 bases at J; junction bases unmatched: 1. CDR3 sequence reads: CASSFGQADTQYF. The CDR3 DNA follows: TGTGCCAGCAGTTTCGGACAGGCAGATACGCAGTATTTT.

The rearrangement links TRBV7-9 to TRBJ2-1; a weak D match, TRBD1 (6 bases). The CDR3 is 18 amino acids. Per germline, CDR1 SEHNR and CDR2 FQNEAQ (reference sequence). Trimming removed 5 bases from V and 4 bases from J, with 24 bases in between. The CDR3 here is CASSQLRDTVIYYNEQFF. The DNA for the CDR3 is TGTGCCAGCAGCCAACTCCGGGACACAGTGATTTATTACAATGAGCAGTTCTTC.

The V gene is TRBV6-5, the J gene TRBJ2-5; D may match TRBD1 or TRBD2 (6 bases each). CDR3 size: 13 residues. Germline CDR1 and CDR2: MNHEY and SVGAGI. The V end was cut by 6 bases, the J end by 4 bases, with 12 bases between. The CDR3 spells CASSRGLRETQYF. The CDR3 DNA follows: TGTGCCAGCAGCCGGGGGCTCCGAGAGACCCAGTACTTC.

V usage is TRBV13 and J usage is TRBJ2-1, with 10 bases that match TRBD1. The CDR3 has 15 residues. Per the germline V gene, CDR1 is PRHDT and CDR2 is FYEKMQ (reference sequence). After removal of 5 bases from V and 13 bases from J, the junction contained 14 bases not matched to a gene. The CDR3 reads CASSLDRGLGTFQFF. CDR3 nucleotide sequence: TGTGCCAGCAGCCTCGACAGGGGGCTTGGGACTTTCCAGTTCTTC.

The chain recombines TRBV7-7 with TRBJ2-1, with 9 positions matching TRBD2. This CDR3 is 15 amino acids long. The V segment lost 2 bases and the J segment 4 bases; nucleotides outside the gene matches: 3. CDR1 and CDR2 from the germline V gene are SSHAT and FNYEAQ (reference sequence). The CDR3 coding sequence is TGTGCCAGCAGCTTACAAGCGGGAGGTTACAATGAGCAGTTCTTC. It encodes CASSLQAGGYNEQFF.

This clonotype was found once. The chain recombines TRBV20-1 with TRBJ1-6; 8 bases are a match to TRBD1. The V gene end was trimmed by 4 bases and the J gene end by 8 bases; junction bases not matched to a gene: 4. The CDR3 is 13 amino acids. Germline V lookup: CDR1 DFQATT, CDR2 SNEGSKA (reference sequence). The CDR3 coding sequence is TGCAGTGCTATTTCCAGGGGGCATTCACCCCTCCACTTT. The encoded protein is CSAISRGHSPLHF.

The chain links TRBV5-1 to TRBJ2-1; D is perhaps TRBD2 (6 bases). Germline CDR1 is SGHRS and CDR2 is YFSETQ. V lost 0 bases and J lost 4, with 11 bases in between. This CDR3 is built from 15 residues. The CDR3 nucleotides are TGCGCCAGCAGCTTGGGTCACCGGGGGTACAATGAGCAGTTCTTC. Protein product: CASSLGHRGYNEQFF.

This clonotype has more than one count but fewer than ten. V gene TRBV5-1 combines with J gene TRBJ2-4, with D maybe TRBD1 (6 bases). V was clipped by 1 base and J by 13 bases, with 21 bases between them. The V gene's germline CDR1 is SGHRS and CDR2 YFSETQ. This CDR3 has 15 residues. The CDR3 DNA sequence: TGCGCCAGCAGCTTGCCGACGGGGACACTAAGGGAGCAGTACTTC. Translated: CASSLPTGTLREQYF. The complete variable domain, with remaining parts taken from reference TRBV5-1 and TRBJ2-4, reads KAGVTQTPRYLIKTRGQQVTLSCSPISGHRSVSWYQQTPGQGLQFLFEYFSETQRNKGNFPGRFSGRQFSNSRSEMNVSTLELGDSALYLCASSLPTGTLREQYFGAGTRLSVL.

This chain links TRBV6-5 with TRBJ2-1; D gene ambiguous. CDR3 size: 14 residues. V gave up 2 bases and J gave up 4 bases, with 9 bases separating them. Germline CDR1 and CDR2: MNHEY and SVGAGI. The CDR3 DNA reads TGTGCCAGCAGTTACAAGCCGGAATACAATGAGCAGTTCTTC. Translating it yields CASSYKPEYNEQFF.

This chain's CDR3 is CASSLLWGGLDEQFF. The CDR3 DNA reads TGTGCCAGCAGTTTATTATGGGGAGGCTTGGATGAGCAGTTCTTC. V usage is TRBV27 and J usage is TRBJ2-1; TRBD2 is a possible D gene (6 bases). Trimming stripped 1 base from V and 8 bases from J, with 15 bases between. CDR3 length equals 15 residues. The germline V gene has CDR1 MNHEY and CDR2 SMNVEV (reference sequence).

The V and J genes are TRBV29-1 and TRBJ1-1, with 9 bases that match TRBD1. The V and J ends lost 1 base and 3 bases, in that order; junction bases with no gene match: 9. There are 16 residues in the CDR3. The V gene's germline CDR1 is SQVTM and CDR2 ANQGSEA. The CDR3 here is CSVEGPEQGAHTEAFF. Written as DNA, the CDR3 is TGCAGCGTTGAAGGCCCCGAACAGGGGGCGCACACTGAAGCTTTCTTT.

CDR3 DNA: TGCAGTGCTATGGGATTAGCGGGAGCCCCCAGCTCCTACAATGAGCAGTTCTTC. Its protein is CSAMGLAGAPSSYNEQFF. The chain is built from TRBV20-1 and TRBJ2-1, with 9 bases fitting TRBD2. Germline-derived CDR1 and CDR2 are DFQATT and SNEGSKA (reference sequence). This CDR3 is 18 amino acids long. V lost 4 bases to trimming and J lost 0 bases; unmatched junction nucleotides: 13.

For the CDR3, the DNA is TGTGCCAGCAGTTACTCTTTCGGGCAGCACAATCAGCCCCAGCATTTT. As protein: CASSYSFGQHNQPQHF. The chain is built from TRBV6-2 or TRBV6-3 and TRBJ1-5; D is ambiguous. Trimming stripped 0 bases from V and 3 bases from J, with 12 bases between. Germline CDR1 MNHEY, CDR2 SVGEGT. The CDR3 covers 16 residues.

This chain links TRBV20-1 with TRBJ2-5, with 8 bases identical to TRBD1. V was clipped by 2 bases and J by 5 bases; unmatched bases: 7. The germline V gene encodes CDR1 DFQATT and CDR2 SNEGSKA (reference sequence). This CDR3 has 14 amino acids. In nucleotides, the CDR3 is TGCAGTGCTAGATCCGCAGGGGGCGCGGAGACCCAGTACTTC. This encodes CSARSAGGAETQYF.

The chain carries TRBV2 and TRBJ1-5; 7 positions agree with TRBD1. Germline V gene data show CDR1 as SNHLY and CDR2 as FYNNEI. The junction had 9 bases not matched to a gene; V was cut back by 6 bases and J by 1 base. This CDR3 is built from 16 residues. CDR3: CASRKTGTASNQPQHF. CDR3 sequence (DNA): TGTGCCAGCAGGAAGACAGGGACAGCAAGCAATCAGCCCCAGCATTTT.

This clonotype was seen a few times. V and J are TRBV13 and TRBJ2-7; TRBD1 is a possible D gene (7 bases). CDR3 length: 14 residues. Germline-derived CDR1 and CDR2 are PRHDT and FYEKMQ (reference sequence). V was shortened by 4 bases and J by 2 bases, with 12 bases between the two germline ends. The CDR3 reads CASSWRDSAYEQYF. Written as DNA, the CDR3 is TGTGCCAGCAGCTGGCGGGACAGCGCCTACGAGCAGTACTTC.

The genes are TRBV10-3 and TRBJ2-3, with D hard to call. The CDR3 runs 15 residues. Trimming took off 0 bases at V and 4 bases at J, with 11 bases between the two ends. Germline V lookup: CDR1 ENHRY, CDR2 SYGVKD. The CDR3 DNA sequence: TGTGCCATCAGTGAGTCGAGTCGGAGCGCAGATACGCAGTATTTT. Translated: CAISESSRSADTQYF.

This clonotype was observed at least ten times. This sequence joins TRBV20-1 and TRBJ2-4; no definite D call. Trimming removed 6 bases at V and 0 bases at J, with 21 bases between. This CDR3 has 17 amino acids. Germline V gives CDR1 DFQATT, CDR2 SNEGSKA (reference sequence). CDR3 in DNA: TGCAGTGCCCGACCCCTAACAGTTATACTAGCCAAAAACATTCAGTACTTC. This gives the protein CSARPLTVILAKNIQYF.

CDR3 sequence (DNA): TGTGCCAGCTCAGCCGGGACAGGGGTCAATTCACCCCTCCACTTT. It encodes CASSAGTGVNSPLHF. This chain uses TRBV18 with TRBJ1-6; 10 nucleotides line up with TRBD1. This CDR3 contains 15 residues. After removal of 5 bases from V and 7 bases from J, the junction contained 5 bases not matched to a gene. The V gene's germline CDR1 is KGHSH and CDR2 LQKENI.

In this sample, this clonotype turned up a few times. The CDR3 DNA is TGCGCCAGCAGCCAGCGGCCGCAAGAGACCCAGTACTTC. It is translated as CASSQRPQETQYF. The rearrangement joins TRBV4-1 to TRBJ2-5; D ambiguous. The CDR3 runs 13 residues. The V end lost 3 bases, the J end lost 2 bases, and 7 bases lay between the germline ends. Germline CDR1 and CDR2: MGHRA and YSYEKL.

This rearrangement joins TRBV12-3 or TRBV12-4 to TRBJ2-1; weak D call: TRBD2 (6 bases). The CDR3 is 13 amino acids. The V end was cut by 7 bases, the J end by 4 bases, with 11 bases between. The CDR3 region is CASTGTFYNEQFF. CDR3 in DNA: TGTGCCAGCACCGGGACTTTTTACAATGAGCAGTTCTTC.

The chain combines TRBV5-6 with TRBJ2-7, with D possibly being TRBD1 (5 bases). The V gene lost 4 bases and the J gene lost 7 bases, with 21 bases spanning the gap. This CDR3 has 15 residues. Germline CDR1 SGHDT, CDR2 YYEEEE. The CDR3 sequence is CASSVRTLSYNEQYF. As DNA, the CDR3 is TGTGCCAGCAGCGTAAGGACACTCTCCTACAATGAGCAGTACTTC.